This T cell receptor (beta chain) is drawn from a study of shared clonotypes between healthy human individuals. Study results and caveats: Large depth notwithstanding, sorted-subset sequencing proved incomplete by rarefaction.

CD4+ cells underwent separation, giving CD45RA+ naive and CD45RA-negative memory subsets. This clone was counted between two and nine times. What it binds is unknown. Sequencing was at deep level. Data came from immunoSEQ multiplex PCR; TCRdb stores just in-frame clones and leaves some out. The data contain nearly 750,000 clones, 55% to 75% of them singletons. Sequencing was performed on memory CD4+ T cells sorted from blood. Subset meaning: CD45RA-negative fraction. The origin of this receptor is a woman in her thirties in good health.

The CDR3 region has the DNA TGTGCCAGCAGTTCGCAGGGGACGAGTGAGCAGTACTTC. Protein sequence: CASSSQGTSEQYF. The rearrangement links TRBV27 to TRBJ2-7; D is perhaps TRBD1 (6 bases). The CDR3 totals 13 residues. Trimming shortened V by 4 bases and J by 7 bases, and 14 bases separated the two germline ends. Germline lookup yields CDR1 MNHEY and CDR2 SMNVEV (reference sequence).